This entry concerns a single T cell receptor beta chain. Seattle's enrolled individuals joined amid active infection and were then monitored longitudinally. The authors' processing: Cell counts per sample came from amplifying reference gene primers. The repertoire was sequenced with immunoSEQ multiplex PCR; TCRdb's copy has only in-frame clones and lacks some. D and trimming come from the DNA, and the V and J calls and clone size come from that table. The sample records around 480,000 clones, around 88% being singletons. The CDR3 covers 16 residues. V was pared by 2 bases and J by 0 bases, with 6 bases of the junction left unmatched. This sample is drawn from a study of blood T cell repertoires in COVID-19. Study details: Whether acute or convalescent, the COVID-19 samples came from the United States, Italy and Spain. Nucleic acid was either cDNA or gDNA, and it came from T cells, B-cell-depleted T cells, or PBMCs.

The source material was peripheral blood. The TCR comes from a woman in her 50s with COVID-19, enrolled during active disease. The V gene is TRBV5-3, the J gene TRBJ1-1; TRBD1 matches at 8 bases. TRBV5-3 is flagged as an ORF with uncertain function. CDR3 sequence reads: CARSFETGALNTEAFF. The CDR3 DNA is TGTGCCAGAAGCTTTGAGACAGGGGCCCTGAACACTGAAGCTTTCTTT.